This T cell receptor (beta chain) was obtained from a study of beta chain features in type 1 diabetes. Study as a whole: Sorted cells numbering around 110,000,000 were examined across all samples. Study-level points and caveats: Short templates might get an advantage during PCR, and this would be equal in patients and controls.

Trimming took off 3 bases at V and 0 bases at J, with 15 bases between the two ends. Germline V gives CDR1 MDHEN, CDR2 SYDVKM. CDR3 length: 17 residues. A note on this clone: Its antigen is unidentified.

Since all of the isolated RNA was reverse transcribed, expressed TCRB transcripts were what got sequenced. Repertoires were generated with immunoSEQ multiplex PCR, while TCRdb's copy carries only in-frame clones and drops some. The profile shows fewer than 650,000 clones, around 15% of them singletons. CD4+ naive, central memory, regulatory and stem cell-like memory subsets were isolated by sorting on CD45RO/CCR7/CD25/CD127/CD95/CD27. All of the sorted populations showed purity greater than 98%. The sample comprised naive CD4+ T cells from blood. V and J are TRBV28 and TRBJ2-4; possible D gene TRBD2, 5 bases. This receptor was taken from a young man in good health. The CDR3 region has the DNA TGTGCCAGCAGTTTCCCCGGCGGTGGACTAGCCAAAAACATTCAGTACTTC. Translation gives CASSFPGGGLAKNIQYF.